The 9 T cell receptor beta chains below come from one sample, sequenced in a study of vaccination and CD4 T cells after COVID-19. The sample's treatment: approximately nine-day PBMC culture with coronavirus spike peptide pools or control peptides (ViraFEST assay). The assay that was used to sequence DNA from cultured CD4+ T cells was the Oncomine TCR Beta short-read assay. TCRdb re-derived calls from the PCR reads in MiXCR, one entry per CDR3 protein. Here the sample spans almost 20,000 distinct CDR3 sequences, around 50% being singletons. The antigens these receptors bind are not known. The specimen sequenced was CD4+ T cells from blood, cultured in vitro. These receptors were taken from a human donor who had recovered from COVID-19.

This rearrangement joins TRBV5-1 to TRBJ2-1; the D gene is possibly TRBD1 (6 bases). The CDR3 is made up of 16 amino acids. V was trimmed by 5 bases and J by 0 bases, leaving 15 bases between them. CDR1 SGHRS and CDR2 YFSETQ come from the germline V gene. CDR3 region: CASRKDRSSSYNEQFF. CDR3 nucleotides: TGCGCCAGCAGAAAAGACAGGTCAAGCTCCTACAATGAGCAGTTCTTC. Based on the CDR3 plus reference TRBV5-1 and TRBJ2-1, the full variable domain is KAGVTQTPRYLIKTRGQQVTLSCSPISGHRSVSWYQQTPGQGLQFLFEYFSETQRNKGNFPGRFSGRQFSNSRSEMNVSTLELGDSALYLCASRKDRSSSYNEQFFGPGTRLTVL.

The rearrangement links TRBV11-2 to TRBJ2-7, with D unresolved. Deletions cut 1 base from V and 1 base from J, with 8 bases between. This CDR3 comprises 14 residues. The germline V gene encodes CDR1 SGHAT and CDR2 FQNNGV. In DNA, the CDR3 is TGTGCCAGCAGCTTAGGTGACACTTCCTACGAGCAGTACTTC. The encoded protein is CASSLGDTSYEQYF. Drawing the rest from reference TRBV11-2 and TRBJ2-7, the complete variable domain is EAGVAQSPRYKIIEKRQSVAFWCNPISGHATLYWYQQILGQGPKLLIQFQNNGVVDDSQLPKDRFSAERLKGVDSTLKIQPAKLEDSAVYLCASSLGDTSYEQYFGPGTRLTVT.

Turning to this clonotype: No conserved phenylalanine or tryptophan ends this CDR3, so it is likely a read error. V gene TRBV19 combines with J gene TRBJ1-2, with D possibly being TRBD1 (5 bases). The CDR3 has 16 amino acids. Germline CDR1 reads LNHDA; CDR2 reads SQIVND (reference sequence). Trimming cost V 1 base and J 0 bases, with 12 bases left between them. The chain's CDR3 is CASSIAGPRANYGYTS. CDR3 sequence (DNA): TGTGCCAGTAGTATAGCGGGGCCACGAGCTAACTATGGCTACACCTCC.

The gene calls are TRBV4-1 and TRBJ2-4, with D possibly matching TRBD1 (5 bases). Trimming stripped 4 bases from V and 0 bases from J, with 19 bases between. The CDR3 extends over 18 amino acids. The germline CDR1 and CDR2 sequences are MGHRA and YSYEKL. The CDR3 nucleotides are TGCGCCAGCAGCCCCCAGGGTACAGGCGTCTTAGCCAAAAACATTCAGTACTTC. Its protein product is CASSPQGTGVLAKNIQYF.

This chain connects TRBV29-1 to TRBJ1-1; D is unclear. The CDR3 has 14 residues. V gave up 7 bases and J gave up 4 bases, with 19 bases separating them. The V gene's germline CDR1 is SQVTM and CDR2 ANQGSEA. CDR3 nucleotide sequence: TGCAGCGGGAAATTGGGGTATGTTGGCACTGAAGCTTTCTTT. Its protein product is CSGKLGYVGTEAFF. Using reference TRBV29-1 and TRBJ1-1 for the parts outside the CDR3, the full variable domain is SAVISQKPSRDICQRGTSLTIQCQVDSQVTMMFWYRQQPGQSLTLIATANQGSEATYESGFVIDKFPISRPNLTFSTLTVSNMSPEDSSIYLCSGKLGYVGTEAFFGQGTRLTVV.

The CDR3 DNA sequence: TGTGCCAGCAGTGTAGTGGCGAGCGGGGGTGCAGATACGCAGTATTTT. Encoded protein: CASSVVASGGADTQYF. The V gene is TRBV6-4, the J gene TRBJ2-3, with 8 bases aligning to TRBD2. Germline-derived CDR1 and CDR2 are MRHNA and SNTAGT. The CDR3 spans 16 residues. With 4 bases clipped from V and 4 bases from J, the junction kept 10 bases outside the gene matches.

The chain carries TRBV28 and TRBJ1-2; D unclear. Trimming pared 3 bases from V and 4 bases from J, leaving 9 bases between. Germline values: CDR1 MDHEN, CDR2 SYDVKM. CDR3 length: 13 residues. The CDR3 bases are TGTGCCAGCAGTTTTCGGAGGGCCTATGGCTACACCTTC. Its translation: CASSFRRAYGYTF.

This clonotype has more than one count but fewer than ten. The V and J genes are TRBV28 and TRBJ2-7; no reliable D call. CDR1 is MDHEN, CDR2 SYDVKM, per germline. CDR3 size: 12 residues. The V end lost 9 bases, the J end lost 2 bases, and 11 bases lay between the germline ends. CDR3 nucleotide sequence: TGTGCCAGTGAAACATCCGCCTACGAGCAGTACTTC. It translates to CASETSAYEQYF.

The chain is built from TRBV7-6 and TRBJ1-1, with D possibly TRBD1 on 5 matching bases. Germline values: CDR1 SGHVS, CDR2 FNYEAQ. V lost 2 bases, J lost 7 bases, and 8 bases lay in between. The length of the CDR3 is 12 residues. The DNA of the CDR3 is TGTGCCAGCAGCTTACGGGGGTATGAAGCTTTCTTT. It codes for CASSLRGYEAFF.